A selection of T cell receptor beta chains follows, all from one sample in a study of T cells in Graves' hyperthyroidism and ophthalmopathy. Each CDR3 protein is one row after TCRdb ran MiXCR on the multiplex PCR reads. The repertoire holds 300,000 to 400,000 distinct CDR3 sequences, with 15% to 20% as singletons. Sequencing was performed on blood. These receptors came from a woman aged 45-59 years with Graves' hyperthyroidism. Both conserved end residues are part of each CDR3. D genes are given only for firm matches. Clone size is given for some rows only: seen once, a few or many times, or a class if the clone is expanded.

TGTGCCAGCAGCCACCTTATAGCGGGTGGCGGGCAGTTCTTC CASSHLIAGGGQFF TRBJ2-1 TRBV14 few TRBD2
TGTGCCAGCAGCGTCCGAGGGGGTACGAACACTGAAGCTTTCTTT CASSVRGGTNTEAFF TRBJ1-1 TRBV9 - -
TGTGCCAGCAGCTTGCAGGTAGGCACTGAAGCTTTCTTT CASSLQVGTEAFF TRBJ1-1 TRBV11-2 many -
TGTGCCAGCAGCCAGGAGGTCTTCTCCTACGAGCAGTACTTC CASSQEVFSYEQYF TRBJ2-7 TRBV5-5 few -
TGTGCCAGCAGCGCGGACGGGACAGGGGGCCAGCCCCAGCATTTT CASSADGTGGQPQHF TRBJ1-5 TRBV13 - TRBD1
TGTGCCAGCAGTTTTGCTGGGATTAATGAGCAGTTCTTC CASSFAGINEQFF TRBJ2-1 TRBV12-3/TRBV12-4 many -
TGTGCCAGCAGTTTAACTTTAGGCCTGGGAGATACGCAGTATTTT CASSLTLGLGDTQYF TRBJ2-3 TRBV27 many -
TGTGCCAGCAGCTTAGCTTGGGACTCGAACACCGGGGAGCTGTTTTTT CASSLAWDSNTGELFF TRBJ2-2 TRBV7-9 once -
TGCAGCGGGCCGGGACAGGGAACAAATGAGCAGTTCTTC CSGPGQGTNEQFF TRBJ2-1 TRBV20-1 - TRBD1
TGCAGTGCTAGAGACCAACACAGGGGAAATGATTCACCCCTCCACTTT CSARDQHRGNDSPLHF TRBJ1-6 TRBV20-1 many TRBD1
TGCGCCAGCAGCCACCTGACGGCTAACTATGGCTACACCTTC CASSHLTANYGYTF TRBJ1-2 TRBV5-1 - -